This entry lists 20 T cell receptor beta chains sequenced from one sample in a study of beta chain features in type 1 diabetes. No antigen has been assigned to these receptors. Study findings and constraints: Type 1 diabetes patients had moderately but significantly shorter TCRB CDR3s in all four CD4+ subsets.

Sequenced material consisted of expressed TCRB transcripts (all of the isolated RNA was reverse transcribed). The protocol was immunoSEQ multiplex PCR, while the TCRdb copy is restricted to in-frame clones and leaves out a portion. The table records hundreds of thousands of clones, roughly an eighth of them present only once. The sample comprised naive CD4+ T cells from blood. The receptors here all came from a man aged 18 to 30 with type 1 diabetes.

This clone was detected only a few times. The rearrangement uses TRBV30 and TRBJ2-7; TRBD1 matches at 9 bases. V lost 3 bases and J lost 3; bases outside the gene matches: 9. Germline V CDR1 and CDR2: GTSNPN, SVGIG (reference sequence). CDR3 size: 15 residues. The CDR3 reads CAWSPPGQGGYEQYF. The CDR3 DNA is TGTGCCTGGAGCCCTCCGGGACAGGGAGGCTACGAGCAGTACTTC.

The chain uses TRBV19 and TRBJ2-2; 8 positions agree with TRBD2. V shed 4 bases, J shed 5 bases, and the junction held 9 bases outside the gene matches. CDR3 size: 16 residues. The germline V gene has CDR1 LNHDA and CDR2 SQIVND (reference sequence). The CDR3 sequence is CASSSLSGRWTGELFF. CDR3 DNA sequence: TGTGCCAGTAGTAGTCTAAGCGGGAGATGGACCGGGGAGCTGTTTTTT.

The rearrangement links TRBV2 to TRBJ1-2; D ambiguous. Trimming took off 6 bases at V and 2 bases at J, with 13 bases between the two ends. This CDR3 has 14 residues. From germline, CDR1 is SNHLY and CDR2 FYNNEI. In nucleotides, the CDR3 is TGTGCCAGCAGGACTATGTGGGCCAACTATGGCTACACCTTC. Translating it yields CASRTMWANYGYTF.

CDR3 amino acids: CASSSLAPTEEQYF. In nucleotides, the CDR3 is TGCGCCAGCAGCTCTCTGGCCCCGACGGAAGAGCAGTACTTC. The chain combines TRBV5-1 with TRBJ2-7; D gene ambiguous. Germline V lookup: CDR1 SGHRS, CDR2 YFSETQ. This CDR3 has 14 amino acids. V was clipped by 3 bases and J by 7 bases, with 17 bases between them.

This clone was seen a few times. The CDR3: CASSPRLARDTQYF. Written as DNA, the CDR3 is TGTGCCAGCAGCCCCCGACTAGCGCGGGATACGCAGTATTTT. This rearrangement joins TRBV14 to TRBJ2-3, with 8 nucleotides matching TRBD2. CDR3 length: 14 residues. Trimming cost V 4 bases and J 6 bases; bases outside gene matches: 6. Germline CDR1 SGHDN, CDR2 FVKESK.

For this clone: The sample has other DNA sequences that encode this CDR3 too. The chain recombines TRBV9 with TRBJ2-1, with 7 bases lining up with TRBD2. V dropped 0 bases and J dropped 3; count of bases not matched to a gene: 3. The CDR3 is 15 residues long. Germline values: CDR1 SGDLS, CDR2 YYNGEE. The CDR3 spells CASSVGLAVYNEQFF. The CDR3 nucleotides are TGTGCCAGCAGCGTAGGCCTAGCGGTCTACAATGAGCAGTTCTTC.

In the case of this clone: At one end the junction does not follow the germline gene, possibly because of a read error. The CDR3 region has the DNA TGTGCCAGCACCTTGGGGGGGGATAAAGAGACCCAGTACTTC. Residues: CASTLGGDKETQYF. The chain couples TRBV5-4 to TRBJ2-5; 7 nucleotides align to TRBD2. The CDR3 extends over 14 amino acids. CDR1 is SGHNT, CDR2 YYREEE, per germline (reference sequence).

V usage is TRBV9 and J usage is TRBJ1-2; D is uncertain. Germline lookup yields CDR1 SGDLS and CDR2 YYNGEE. The CDR3 runs 13 residues. The CDR3 DNA sequence: TGTGCGAGCGGTCCGTTTTCGAGCTATGGCTACACCTTC. Translation gives CASGPFSSYGYTF.

This chain links TRBV25-1 with TRBJ2-3, with D possibly being TRBD1 (6 bases). Germline-derived CDR1 and CDR2 are MGHDK and SYGVNS. The V end was cut by 5 bases, the J end by 5 bases, with 8 bases between. This CDR3 is built from 12 residues. CDR3 protein: CASSNRVDTQYF. The CDR3 DNA follows: TGTGCCAGCAGTAACAGGGTAGATACGCAGTATTTT.

V and J are TRBV7-9 and TRBJ2-5; no reliable D call. The V end was cut by 5 bases, the J end by 2 bases, with 9 bases between. CDR1 and CDR2 from the germline V gene are SEHNR and FQNEAQ (reference sequence). The CDR3 is made up of 13 amino acids. As DNA, the CDR3 is TGTGCCAGCAGCCCCCGGGCGCAAGAGACCCAGTACTTC. This encodes CASSPRAQETQYF.

A few counts support this clone. The genes are TRBV5-1 and TRBJ2-6; no clear D. Germline V CDR1 and CDR2: SGHRS, YFSETQ. This CDR3 is built from 15 residues. Trimming took 4 bases from V and 0 from J, leaving 8 bases between them. The CDR3 region is CASSPTPSGANVLTF. The CDR3 nucleotides are TGCGCCAGCAGCCCCACTCCCTCTGGGGCCAACGTCCTGACTTTC.

This clone appeared a few times. J is TRBJ2-1 and V is TRBV7-2; D remains unclear. V lost 1 base, J lost 1 base, and 8 bases lay in between. This CDR3 is built from 15 residues. CDR1 is SGHTA, CDR2 FQGNSA, per germline. The CDR3, as DNA: TGTGCCAGCAGCTTAGTCCGGAGTTCCTACAATGAGCAGTTCTTC. Encoded protein: CASSLVRSSYNEQFF.

The chain links TRBV6-5 to TRBJ1-1, with unresolved D. The CDR3 loop spans 13 amino acids. V shed 4 bases and J shed 4 bases, with 10 bases lying between them. CDR1 MNHEY and CDR2 SVGAGI come from the germline V gene. The CDR3 DNA reads TGTGCCAGCAGTTCCCTCTGGATCACTGAAGCTTTCTTT. It yields the protein CASSSLWITEAFF.

The table lists this clone with a few counts. The genes are TRBV15 and TRBJ2-1, with a tentative D call TRBD1 (5 bases). CDR3 length equals 15 residues. CDR1 is LNHNV, CDR2 YYDKDF, per germline (reference sequence). With 3 bases removed from V and 4 bases from J, the gap between germline ends came to 13 bases. CDR3 amino acids: CATSRSGMVYNEQFF. Here the CDR3 DNA reads TGTGCCACCAGCAGGTCAGGGATGGTATACAATGAGCAGTTCTTC.

This chain joins TRBV28 and TRBJ2-7, with D unclear. V was cut by 5 bases and J by 3 bases, with 5 bases left in between. Germline-derived CDR1 and CDR2 are MDHEN and SYDVKM. The CDR3 has 11 residues. In DNA form, the CDR3 reads TGTGCCAGCAGTACCTACTACGAGCAGTACTTC. This encodes CASSTYYEQYF.

The chain joins TRBV6-1 to TRBJ2-7, with D possibly matching TRBD1 (5 bases). CDR1 and CDR2 from the germline V gene are MNHNS and SASEGT. Trimming took off 1 base at V and 4 bases at J, with 8 bases between the two ends. This CDR3 comprises 13 residues. DNA for the CDR3: TGTGCCAGCAGTGAAGTAGGACATTACGAGCAGTACTTC. Its translation: CASSEVGHYEQYF.

This clone showed up just a few times. This sequence joins TRBV19 and TRBJ1-5, with TRBD1 matching over 8 bases. This CDR3 comprises 13 residues. J gave up 5 bases and V 9 bases, and 6 bases lay outside the gene matches. The germline CDR1 and CDR2 sequences are LNHDA and SQIVND (reference sequence). CDR3 DNA: TGTGCCAGGGGCCTACAGGGGGATCAGCCCCAGCATTTT. Its translation is CARGLQGDQPQHF.

The rearrangement links TRBV18 to TRBJ1-2; possibly TRBD1 for D (5 bases). Germline V lookup: CDR1 KGHSH, CDR2 LQKENI. The V and J ends lost 6 bases and 4 bases respectively, with 12 bases between them. The CDR3 covers 13 residues. The CDR3 loop reads CASSPVGTYGYTF. CDR3 DNA: TGTGCCAGCTCCCCGGTAGGGACCTATGGCTACACCTTC.

This clone has just a few counts. The chain has TRBV29-1 and TRBJ2-5, with D perhaps TRBD1 (5 bases). CDR3 length: 15 amino acids. V dropped 6 bases and J dropped 5 bases, with 22 bases sitting between them. Germline values: CDR1 SQVTM, CDR2 ANQGSEA. This CDR3 is CSVSPRQSRMETQYF. The CDR3 DNA is TGCAGCGTGTCCCCTCGACAGTCTAGAATGGAGACCCAGTACTTC.

Of note for this clone: The junction does not match germline at one end; this may be a read error. The chain employs TRBV9 and TRBJ2-7, with no clear D. The CDR3 spans 13 residues. Germline CDR1 SGDLS, CDR2 YYNGEE. CDR3 loop: CASSVAGLYEQYF. CDR3 DNA: TGTGCCAGCAGCGTAGCGGGCCTCTACGAGCAATACTTC.